This T cell receptor beta chain was obtained from a study of shared clonotypes between healthy human individuals. Findings and limits, study-wide: Naive subsets generally exceeded memory subsets in estimated richness.

The data were produced by immunoSEQ multiplex PCR, yet TCRdb's version contains in-frame clones alone and is incomplete. The table records 650,000 to 700,000 clones, 90% of them present only once. On this clone: No antigen is known for it.

J lost 4 bases, V lost 8 bases, and 7 bases had no gene match. Germline V gives CDR1 MRHNA, CDR2 SNTAGT. This CDR3 contains 14 residues. The gene calls are TRBV6-4 and TRBJ2-2, with TRBD2 matching over 7 bases. This clonotype was sampled from a man younger than 30 in good health. Some clones in this sample may be carry-over from other donors' samples. Sequencing input: memory CD8+ T cells from PBMCs. Subset described: CD45RO+ cells pooled with CCR7-negative TemRA cells. CDR3 sequence (DNA): TGTGCCAGCTCGGCTAGCGGAGTCACCGGGGAGCTGTTTTTT. Translated: CASSASGVTGELFF.